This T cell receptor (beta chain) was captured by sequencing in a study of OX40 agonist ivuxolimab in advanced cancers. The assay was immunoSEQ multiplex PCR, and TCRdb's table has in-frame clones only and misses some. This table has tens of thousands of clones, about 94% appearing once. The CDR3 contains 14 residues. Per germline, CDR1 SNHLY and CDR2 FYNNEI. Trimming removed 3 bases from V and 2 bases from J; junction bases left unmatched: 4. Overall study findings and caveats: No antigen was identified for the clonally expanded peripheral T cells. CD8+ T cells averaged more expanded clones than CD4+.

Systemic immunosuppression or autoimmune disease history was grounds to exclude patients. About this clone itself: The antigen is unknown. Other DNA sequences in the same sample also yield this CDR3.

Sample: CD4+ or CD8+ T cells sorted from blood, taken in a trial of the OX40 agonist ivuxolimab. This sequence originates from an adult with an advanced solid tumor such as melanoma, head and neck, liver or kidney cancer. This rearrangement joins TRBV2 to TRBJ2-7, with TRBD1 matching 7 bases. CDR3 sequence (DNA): TGTGCCAGCAGTGATAGGACAGGAGCCTACGAGCAGTACTTC. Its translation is CASSDRTGAYEQYF.